A selection of T cell receptor beta chains follows, all from one sample in a study of T-cell reconstitution after alpha-beta-depleted transplantation in children. MiXCR, run by TCRdb on the PCR reads, gives a single entry per CDR3 protein. The sample has more than 500,000 distinct CDR3 sequences; roughly 11% are singletons. The starting material was PBMCs, mostly from graft donor cells, obtained 180 days after TCRalphabeta/CD19-depleted stem cell transplant. These receptors came from a female patient aged 2-10 years who had a stem cell transplant for aplastic anemia, so the T cells may come from the graft donor. The CDR3 runs from the conserved cysteine through the conserved F or W. A D gene is named only where the DNA matches it firmly. Only some rows state a clone size, as once, few, many or a class for expanded clones.

TRBD1,TRBJ2-5,TRBV25-1,few,CASSPGDRATQETQYF,TGTGCCAGCAGTCCTGGGGACAGGGCCACTCAAGAGACCCAGTACTTC
TRBD2,TRBJ2-5,TRBV7-2,few,CASSFAGVGETQYF,TGTGCCAGCAGCTTTGCGGGAGTGGGAGAGACCCAGTACTTC
TRBD1,TRBJ2-2,TRBV5-1,many,CASRNTRDRGTTNTGELFF,TGCGCCAGCAGGAATACTCGGGACAGAGGGACCACGAACACCGGGGAGCTGTTTTTT
-,TRBJ1-2,TRBV19,-,CAGNYGYTF,TGTGCCGGAAACTATGGCTACACCTTC
-,TRBJ2-2,TRBV4-3,-,CASRPRRSFFTGELFF,TGCGCCAGCAGACCACGAAGGAGTTTCTTTACCGGGGAGCTGTTTTTT
-,TRBJ2-5,TRBV6-2/TRBV6-3,few,CASSCTDPGRKETQYF,TGTGCCAGCAGCTGTACCGACCCGGGACGGAAAGAGACCCAGTACTTC
TRBD2,TRBJ2-1,TRBV20-1,few,CSARLAGPVRDNEQFF,TGCAGTGCGCGACTAGCGGGGCCTGTGAGGGACAATGAGCAGTTCTTC
TRBD1,TRBJ2-5,TRBV5-1,-,CASSRPEGGLETQYF,TGCGCCAGCAGCCGACCCGAAGGGGGCTTAGAGACCCAGTACTTC
-,TRBJ2-6,TRBV7-2,few,CASSLAGVGANVLTF,TGTGCCAGCAGCTTAGCCGGGGTCGGGGCCAACGTCCTGACTTTC
TRBD1,TRBJ2-1,TRBV29-1,few,CSSWTGWDEQFF,TGCAGCTCCTGGACAGGTTGGGATGAGCAGTTCTTC
-,TRBJ1-1,TRBV29-1,many,CSVGEWNTEAFF,TGCAGCGTGGGAGAATGGAACACTGAAGCTTTCTTT
TRBD2,TRBJ2-5,TRBV20-1,-,CSARVLRERVETQYF,TGCAGTGCTAGAGTATTGCGGGAGAGGGTAGAGACCCAGTACTTC
TRBD2,TRBJ2-6,TRBV7-9,-,CASSSGTVSGANVLTF,TGTGCCAGCAGCAGCGGGACGGTCTCTGGGGCCAACGTCCTGACTTTC
-,TRBJ1-1,TRBV20-1,-,CSARDFGGLNTEAFF,TGCAGTGCTAGAGATTTCGGAGGGTTGAACACTGAAGCTTTCTTT
-,TRBJ2-4,TRBV12-3/TRBV12-4,-,CASSLGRSQVF,TGTGCCAGCAGTCTCGGACGCAGCCAAGTCTTC
TRBD2,TRBJ2-5,TRBV20-1,-,CSATTFDRGGWYQETQYF,TGCAGTGCTACCACATTCGACCGGGGGGGATGGTACCAAGAGACCCAGTACTTC
TRBD1,TRBJ2-7,TRBV5-6,-,CTSSRTGVFSTYEQYF,TGTACCAGCAGCCGAACAGGGGTTTTCTCAACCTACGAGCAGTACTTC
-,TRBJ1-1,TRBV19,few,CASRYRTRNTEAFF,TGTGCCAGTCGCTACAGGACCCGGAACACTGAAGCTTTCTTT
-,TRBJ2-1,TRBV15,few,CATSRAIPPGLPYNEQFF,TGTGCCACCAGCAGAGCTATTCCTCCGGGACTGCCCTACAATGAGCAGTTCTTC
-,TRBJ2-2,TRBV15,-,CATSRKSANTGELFF,TGTGCCACCAGCAGAAAATCCGCGAACACCGGGGAGCTGTTTTTT
-,TRBJ2-1,TRBV20-1,many,CSARDHWQGAYNEQFF,TGCAGTGCTAGAGATCACTGGCAGGGAGCCTACAATGAGCAGTTCTTC
-,TRBJ2-7,TRBV20-1,many,CSARGSSSYEQYF,TGCAGTGCTAGAGGCTCGAGCTCCTACGAGCAGTACTTC
-,TRBJ1-5,TRBV4-2,-,CASSQDTGSGAGFYQPQHF,TGTGCCAGCAGCCAAGATACGGGGTCCGGGGCCGGATTTTATCAGCCCCAGCATTTT
-,TRBJ2-7,TRBV29-1,many,CSAIKGEQYF,TGCAGCGCGATTAAAGGAGAGCAGTACTTC
TRBD1,TRBJ1-2,TRBV27,few,CATQGSEFGYTF,TGTGCCACACAGGGGTCTGAGTTCGGCTACACCTTC
-,TRBJ2-2,TRBV18,-,CASSPPLPDTGELFF,TGTGCCAGCTCACCACCTCTACCAGACACCGGGGAGCTGTTTTTT
-,TRBJ2-5,TRBV6-2/TRBV6-3,few,CASSYPSGGSKTQYF,TGTGCCAGCAGTTACCCTTCTGGGGGGTCGAAGACCCAGTACTTC
TRBD2,TRBJ2-3,TRBV13,-,CAMSFGGTSGPGDTQYF,TGTGCCATGAGCTTCGGGGGGACTAGCGGGCCAGGGGATACGCAGTATTTT
TRBD1,TRBJ1-2,TRBV29-1,few,CSVDTGGYYGYTF,TGCAGCGTTGATACAGGGGGCTACTATGGCTACACCTTC
TRBD1,TRBJ1-2,TRBV7-3,-,CASSLPQTGSNGYTF,TGTGCCAGCAGCTTACCCCAGACAGGGTCGAATGGCTACACCTTC
-,TRBJ2-5,TRBV5-1,many,CASSLILAGETQYF,TGCGCCAGCAGCTTAATACTAGCCGGCGAGACCCAGTACTTC
TRBD1,TRBJ1-2,TRBV5-1,few,CASSSGTEKYGYTF,TGCGCCAGCAGCTCCGGGACAGAGAAGTATGGCTACACCTTC
-,TRBJ2-7,TRBV4-3,few,CASRARARSAGDDEQYF,TGCGCCAGCAGGGCAAGGGCAAGATCTGCAGGGGACGACGAGCAGTACTTC
-,TRBJ1-6,TRBV10-1,few,CASSAGAPNSPLHF,TGCGCCAGCAGTGCGGGGGCTCCCAATTCACCCCTCCACTTT
-,TRBJ2-2,TRBV12-3/TRBV12-4,few,CASSNSGSNTGELFF,TGTGCCAGCAGTAACAGCGGGTCGAACACCGGGGAGCTGTTTTTT
TRBD1,TRBJ2-5,TRBV12-3/TRBV12-4,many,CASSSRGQGAYETQYF,TGTGCCAGCAGTTCCCGGGGACAGGGGGCCTATGAGACCCAGTACTTC
-,TRBJ2-2,TRBV15,few,CATSRGLPGELFF,TGTGCCACCAGCAGAGGGTTGCCCGGGGAGCTGTTTTTT
TRBD2,TRBJ2-5,TRBV7-2,many,CASSPIGTSGGGETQYF,TGTGCCAGCAGCCCCATAGGGACTAGCGGAGGGGGGGAGACCCAGTACTTC
-,TRBJ1-4,TRBV6-5,-,CASSYSGVDNEKLFF,TGTGCCAGCAGTTACTCCGGGGTGGATAATGAAAAACTGTTTTTT
-,TRBJ2-3,TRBV5-5,-,CASSFSGKFFDTQYF,TGTGCCAGCAGTTTTTCTGGCAAGTTTTTTGATACGCAGTATTTT
-,TRBJ1-2,TRBV12-3/TRBV12-4,-,CASSLAAGESGYTF,TGTGCCAGCAGTTTAGCGGCGGGAGAGAGTGGCTACACCTTC
-,TRBJ2-4,TRBV15,-,CATSRVPVRRGNSQYF,TGTGCCACCAGCAGAGTTCCAGTAAGGAGAGGGAACAGTCAGTACTTC
-,TRBJ2-7,TRBV2,few,CASEAGTTYEQYF,TGTGCCAGCGAGGCAGGGACCACCTACGAGCAGTACTTC
-,TRBJ2-5,TRBV7-8,few,CASSLGTLEETQYF,TGTGCCAGCAGCTTAGGGACACTTGAAGAGACCCAGTACTTC
-,TRBJ1-2,TRBV20-1,few,CSALIATVHYGYTF,TGCAGTGCTCTAATCGCGACGGTCCACTATGGCTACACCTTC
TRBD1,TRBJ2-2,TRBV5-1,-,CASSLEAGGVNTGELFF,TGCGCCAGCAGCTTGGAGGCAGGGGGCGTAAACACCGGGGAGCTGTTTTTT
TRBD2,TRBJ2-1,TRBV7-2,many,CASSLTSGLYNEQFF,TGTGCCAGCAGCTTAACTAGCGGGTTATACAATGAGCAGTTCTTC
-,TRBJ2-1,TRBV11-2,-,CASSPTLAHEQFF,TGTGCCAGCAGCCCAACACTAGCACATGAGCAGTTCTTC
-,TRBJ1-6,TRBV25-1,-,CASSDFGRQSASSYNSPLHF,TGTGCCAGCAGTGACTTCGGGAGACAGTCAGCCAGCTCCTATAATTCACCCCTCCACTTT
-,TRBJ2-5,TRBV9,few,CASSPGGGLQETQYF,TGTGCCAGCAGCCCCGGCGGTGGTCTTCAAGAGACCCAGTACTTC
-,TRBJ2-6,TRBV5-1,-,CASSPRATRPSGANVLTF,TGCGCCAGCAGCCCAAGAGCTACCCGGCCCTCTGGGGCCAACGTCCTGACTTTC
-,TRBJ2-5,TRBV5-1,few,CASSSTVFQETQYF,TGCGCCAGCAGCTCTACAGTATTCCAAGAGACCCAGTACTTC
TRBD2,TRBJ2-3,TRBV12-3/TRBV12-4,-,CASSPSGRAGDTQYF,TGTGCCAGCAGCCCTAGCGGGAGGGCCGGGGATACGCAGTATTTT
-,TRBJ2-7,TRBV20-1,many,CSARPGLTLREQYF,TGCAGTGCTCGACCGGGACTGACCCTACGGGAGCAGTACTTC
-,TRBJ2-5,TRBV6-1,few,CASSEANLAGWQETQYF,TGTGCCAGCAGTGAAGCTAATCTGGCGGGATGGCAAGAGACCCAGTACTTC
-,TRBJ2-1,TRBV12-3/TRBV12-4,many,CASSRRDFSYNEQFF,TGTGCCAGCAGTCGCCGGGACTTCTCCTACAATGAGCAGTTCTTC
TRBD2,TRBJ2-1,TRBV28,-,CASSLGTVAGVEQFF,TGTGCCAGCAGTCTCGGAACGGTAGCGGGAGTTGAGCAGTTCTTC